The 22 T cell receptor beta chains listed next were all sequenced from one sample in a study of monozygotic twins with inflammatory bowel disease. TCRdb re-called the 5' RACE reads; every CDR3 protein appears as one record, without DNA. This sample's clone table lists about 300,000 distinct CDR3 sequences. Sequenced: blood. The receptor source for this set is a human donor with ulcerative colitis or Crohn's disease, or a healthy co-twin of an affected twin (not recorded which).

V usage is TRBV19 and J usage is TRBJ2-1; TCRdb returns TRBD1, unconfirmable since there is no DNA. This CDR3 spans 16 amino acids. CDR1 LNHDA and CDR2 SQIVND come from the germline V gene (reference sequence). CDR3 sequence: CASSRRGGNSYNEQFF.

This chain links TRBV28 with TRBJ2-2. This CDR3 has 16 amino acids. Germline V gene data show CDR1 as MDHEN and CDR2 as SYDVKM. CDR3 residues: CASRPTLRANTGELFF.

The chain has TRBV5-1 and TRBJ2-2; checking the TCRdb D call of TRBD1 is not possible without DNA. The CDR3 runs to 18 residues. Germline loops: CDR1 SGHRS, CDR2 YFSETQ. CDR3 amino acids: CASRSPGQRGPLTGELFF.

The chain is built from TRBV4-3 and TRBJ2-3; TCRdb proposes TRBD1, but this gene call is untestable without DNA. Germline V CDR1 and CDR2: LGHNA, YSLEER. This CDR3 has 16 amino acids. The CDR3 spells CASSQRGDSVTDTQYF.

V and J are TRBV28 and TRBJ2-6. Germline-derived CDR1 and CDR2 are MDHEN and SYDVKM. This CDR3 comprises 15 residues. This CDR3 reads CASNLQGSGANVLTF.

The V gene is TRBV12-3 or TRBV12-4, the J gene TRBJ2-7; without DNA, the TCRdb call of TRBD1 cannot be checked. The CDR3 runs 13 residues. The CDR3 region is CASSSLGQGNRYF.

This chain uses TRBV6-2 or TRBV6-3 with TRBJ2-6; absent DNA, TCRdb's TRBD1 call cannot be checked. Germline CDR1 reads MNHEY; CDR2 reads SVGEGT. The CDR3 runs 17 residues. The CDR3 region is CASSKGQPNSGANVLTF.

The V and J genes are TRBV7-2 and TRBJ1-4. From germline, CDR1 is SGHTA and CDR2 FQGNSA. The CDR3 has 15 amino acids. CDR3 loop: CASSLVAGIAEKLFF.

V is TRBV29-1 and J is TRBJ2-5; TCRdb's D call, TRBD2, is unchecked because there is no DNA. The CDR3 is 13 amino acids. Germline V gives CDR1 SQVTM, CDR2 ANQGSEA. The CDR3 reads CSTAGQDQETQYF.

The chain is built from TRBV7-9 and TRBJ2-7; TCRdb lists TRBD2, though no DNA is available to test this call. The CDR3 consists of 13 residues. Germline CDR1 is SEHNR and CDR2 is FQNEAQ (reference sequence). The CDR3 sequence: CASSFPAGGEQYF.

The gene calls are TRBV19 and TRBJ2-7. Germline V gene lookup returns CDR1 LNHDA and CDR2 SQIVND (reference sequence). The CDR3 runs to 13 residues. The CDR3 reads CASTPRTGYEQYF.

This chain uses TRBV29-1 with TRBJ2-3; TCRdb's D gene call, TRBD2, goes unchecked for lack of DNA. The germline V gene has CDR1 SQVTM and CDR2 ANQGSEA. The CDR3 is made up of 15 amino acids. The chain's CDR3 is CSAERLAGFTDTQYF.

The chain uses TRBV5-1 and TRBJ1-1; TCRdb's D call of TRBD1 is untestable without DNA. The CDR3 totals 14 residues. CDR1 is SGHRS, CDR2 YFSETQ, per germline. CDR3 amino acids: CASSLGQKSSEAFF.

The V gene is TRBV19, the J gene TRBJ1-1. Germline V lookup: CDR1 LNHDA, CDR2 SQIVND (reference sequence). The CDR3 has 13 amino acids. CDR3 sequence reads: CASSIVVNTEAFF.

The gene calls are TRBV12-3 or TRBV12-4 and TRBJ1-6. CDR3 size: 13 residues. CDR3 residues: CASTVDMYSPLHF.

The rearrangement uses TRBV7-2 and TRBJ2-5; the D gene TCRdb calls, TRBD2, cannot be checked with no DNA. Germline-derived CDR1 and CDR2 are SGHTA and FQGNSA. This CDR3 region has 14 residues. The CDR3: CASSLGLGQKTQYF.

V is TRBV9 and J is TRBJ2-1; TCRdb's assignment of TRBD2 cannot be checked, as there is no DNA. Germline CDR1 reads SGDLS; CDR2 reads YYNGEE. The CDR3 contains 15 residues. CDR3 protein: CASSQEGSTYNEQFF.

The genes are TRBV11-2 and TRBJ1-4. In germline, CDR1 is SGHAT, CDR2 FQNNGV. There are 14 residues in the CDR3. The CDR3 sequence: CASSLGINNEKLFF.

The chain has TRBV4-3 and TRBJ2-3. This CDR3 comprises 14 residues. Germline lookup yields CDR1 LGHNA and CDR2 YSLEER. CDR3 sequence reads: CASSQDSRLDTQYF.

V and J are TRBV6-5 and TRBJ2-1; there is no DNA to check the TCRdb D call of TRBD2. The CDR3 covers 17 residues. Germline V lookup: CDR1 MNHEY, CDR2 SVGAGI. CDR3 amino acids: CASSYSSSGAGRNEQFF.

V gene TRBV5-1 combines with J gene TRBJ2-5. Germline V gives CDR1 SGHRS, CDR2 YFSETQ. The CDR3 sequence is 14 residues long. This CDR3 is CASSLEALQETQYF.

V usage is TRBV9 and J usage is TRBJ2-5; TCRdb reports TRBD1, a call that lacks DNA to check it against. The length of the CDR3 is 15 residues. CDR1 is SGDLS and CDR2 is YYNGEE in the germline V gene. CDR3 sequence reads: CASSAAPREQETQYF.